This is a list of T cell receptor beta chains from one sample in a study of T cell responses to AZD1222 COVID-19 vaccine. Data came from immunoSEQ multiplex PCR; TCRdb stores just in-frame clones and leaves some out. The sample has some 130,000 clones, approximately 85% seen once. Sequences were derived from peripheral blood, sampled on day 0 of MenACWY control vaccination. The receptor source for this set is an adult in good health. The CDR3 runs from the conserved cysteine through the conserved F or W. The D gene is left open where the match is weak. For some rows the clone size is stated as once, few or many, or as a class when expanded; others skip it.

>-|TRBV27|TRBJ2-7|TRBD2
CASKGLTRGEQYF
TGTGCCAGCAAGGGACTAACTAGGGGCGAGCAGTACTTC
>-|TRBV30|TRBJ1-5|-
CAWSGDQGYSPQHF
TGTGCCTGGAGTGGGGACCAGGGGTATTCGCCCCAGCATTTT
>-|TRBV9|TRBJ2-2|TRBD2
CASSVVSGGGAGELFF
TGTGCCAGCAGCGTAGTTTCGGGAGGAGGCGCCGGGGAGCTGTTTTTT
>-|TRBV28|TRBJ2-7|TRBD1
CASRTDRGGYEQYF
TGTGCCAGCCGAACGGACAGGGGAGGCTACGAGCAGTACTTC
>-|TRBV20-1|TRBJ2-7|-
CSAPALGKQYF
TGCAGTGCCCCTGCGTTGGGGAAGCAGTACTTC
>-|TRBV19|TRBJ2-4|-
CASSPSNGRYDLAKNIQYF
TGTGCCAGTAGTCCCTCCAACGGTCGGTACGACTTAGCCAAAAACATTCAGTACTTC
>-|TRBV28|TRBJ2-7|TRBD2
CAIRGGAGGREQYF
TGTGCCATTCGGGGGGGAGCGGGAGGTCGCGAGCAGTACTTC
>once|TRBV28|TRBJ2-7|-
CASSPTHYEQYF
TGTGCCAGCAGCCCGACCCACTACGAGCAGTACTTC
>-|TRBV6-5|TRBJ1-1|-
CASSYRDAAPNTEAFF
TGTGCCAGCAGCTACCGGGACGCAGCTCCGAACACTGAAGCTTTCTTT
>-|TRBV7-9|TRBJ2-3|-
CASSRGSDTQYF
TGTGCCAGCAGCCGGGGATCAGATACGCAGTATTTT
>-|TRBV5-8|TRBJ1-5|-
CASSRGQGHQPQHF
TGTGCCAGCAGTCGGGGTCAGGGCCATCAGCCCCAGCATTTT
>-|TRBV2|TRBJ1-5|-
CASRDSGSQPQHF
TGTGCCAGCAGGGACAGTGGGTCTCAGCCCCAGCATTTT
>-|TRBV27|TRBJ2-1|-
CASSLSPTGPGSYNEQFF
TGTGCCAGCAGTTTATCGCCGACAGGCCCGGGGTCCTACAATGAGCAGTTCTTC
>-|TRBV5-1|TRBJ2-2|-
CASSTLANTGELFF
TGCGCCAGCAGCACGTTGGCGAACACCGGGGAGCTGTTTTTT
>once|TRBV30|TRBJ1-1|-
CAWSPVSNSEAFF
TGTGCCTGGAGTCCCGTTTCGAACTCTGAAGCTTTCTTT
>-|TRBV3-1/TRBV3-2|TRBJ2-7|TRBD2
CASSQDPGTSGRLFEQYF
TGTGCCAGCAGCCAAGATCCAGGGACTAGCGGGAGGCTTTTCGAGCAGTACTTC
>-|TRBV5-1|TRBJ1-3|-
CASSLAGSVYGNTIYF
TGCGCCAGCAGCTTGGCAGGTTCAGTCTATGGAAACACCATATATTTT
>-|TRBV28|TRBJ1-2|TRBD1
CASSYRGRRGYTF
TGTGCCAGCAGCTACAGGGGGCGCCGGGGCTACACCTTC
>-|TRBV5-5|TRBJ2-1|-
CASSWGPVSSSYNEQFF
TGTGCCAGCAGCTGGGGACCTGTATCCAGCTCCTACAATGAGCAGTTCTTC
>few|TRBV19|TRBJ2-7|-
CASSINGPAGYEQYF
TGTGCCAGTAGTATAAACGGGCCGGCTGGGTACGAGCAGTACTTC
>-|TRBV14|TRBJ2-2|-
CASSQVLSGTGELFF
TGTGCCAGCAGCCAAGTTCTATCGGGCACCGGGGAGCTGTTTTTT
>-|TRBV19|TRBJ1-1|-
CASRISGVANTEAFF
TGTGCCAGTAGGATATCAGGGGTGGCGAACACTGAAGCTTTCTTT
>-|TRBV6-5|TRBJ2-7|TRBD1
CASRPGGRTAYEQYF
TGTGCCAGCAGGCCAGGGGGCCGGACGGCATACGAGCAGTACTTC
>once|TRBV30|TRBJ2-1|TRBD2
CAWRLAGASYNEQFF
TGTGCCTGGAGATTAGCGGGGGCCTCCTACAATGAGCAGTTCTTC
>-|TRBV6-5|TRBJ2-5|TRBD2
CASSYSTSGRETQYF
TGTGCCAGCAGTTACTCGACTAGCGGGAGAGAGACCCAGTACTTC
>-|TRBV28|TRBJ2-4|-
CASTSGLPKNIQYF
TGTGCCAGCACCTCCGGCTTACCCAAAAACATTCAGTACTTC
>-|TRBV19|TRBJ1-4|-
CASRRVVEEKLFF
TGTGCCAGTAGGCGGGTTGTAGAAGAAAAACTGTTTTTT
>few|TRBV6-5|TRBJ2-7|-
CASTGRRTSYEQYF
TGTGCCAGCACTGGTAGGCGAACCTCCTACGAGCAGTACTTC
>-|TRBV5-1|TRBJ2-7|-
CASSLTGRGDEQYF
TGCGCCAGCAGTTTGACCGGCCGAGGAGACGAGCAGTACTTC
>-|TRBV3-1/TRBV3-2|TRBJ2-7|-
CASSQGAFTYEQYF
TGTGCCAGCAGCCAAGGCGCTTTCACCTACGAGCAGTACTTC
>-|TRBV25-1|TRBJ1-3|-
CASSAGSGNTIYF
TGTGCCAGCAGTGCGGGCTCTGGAAACACCATATATTTT
>-|TRBV10-3|TRBJ2-5|-
CAISPSVEETQYF
TGTGCCATCAGCCCCAGCGTAGAAGAGACCCAGTACTTC
>-|TRBV2|TRBJ2-7|-
CASRRRSGTRLNYEQYF
TGTGCCAGCCGCCGCCGTTCCGGGACGCGTTTAAACTACGAGCAGTACTTC
>-|TRBV2|TRBJ2-1|-
CASSSPDGYNEQFF
TGTGCCAGCAGTTCACCTGACGGGTACAATGAGCAGTTCTTC
>-|TRBV28|TRBJ1-6|-
CASSLDFQGSSPLHF
TGTGCCAGCAGTTTAGATTTTCAGGGGAGTTCACCCCTCCACTTT
>-|TRBV6-5|TRBJ2-7|-
CASSFTGTLEQYF
TGTGCCAGCAGTTTTACCGGGACCCTCGAGCAGTACTTC
>-|TRBV5-5|TRBJ2-2|TRBD2
CASSLLMGREGFGELFF
TGTGCCAGCAGTCTCCTGATGGGTCGGGAGGGCTTCGGGGAGCTGTTTTTT
>-|TRBV9|TRBJ1-5|-
CASSLTGFYQPQHF
TGTGCCAGCAGCCTAACAGGGTTCTATCAGCCCCAGCATTTT
>-|TRBV12-3/TRBV12-4|TRBJ1-3|-
CASSISDGNTIYF
TGTGCCAGCAGCATATCTGATGGAAACACCATATATTTT
>-|TRBV11-2|TRBJ2-7|TRBD1
CASSLAGQGAYEQYF
TGTGCCAGCAGCTTAGCAGGACAGGGGGCCTACGAGCAGTACTTC
>-|TRBV25-1|TRBJ2-7|TRBD1
CASSHQTGGIGEQYF
TGTGCCAGCAGCCACCAGACAGGGGGAATTGGCGAGCAGTACTTC
>-|TRBV19|TRBJ1-1|-
CASSIQLGGAGTEAFF
TGTGCCAGTAGTATTCAGCTCGGGGGGGCCGGGACTGAAGCTTTCTTT
>-|TRBV27|TRBJ1-5|-
CASSDRPGGNQPQHF
TGTGCCAGCAGCGACCGACCTGGGGGGAATCAGCCCCAGCATTTT
>-|TRBV7-8|TRBJ1-3|-
CASSLLGQGTGNTIYF
TGTGCCAGCAGCTTACTCGGGCAGGGGACTGGAAACACCATATATTTT